The rows below give T cell receptor beta chains drawn from one sample of a study of cytomegalovirus exposure and HLA in healthy donors. The protocol was immunoSEQ multiplex PCR, while the TCRdb copy is restricted to in-frame clones and leaves out a portion. This table has roughly 130,000 clones, 80% appearing once. The sequenced material came from PBMCs. The receptors shown here come from a man aged 35 to 55 in good health and CMV-seronegative. CDR3s include the opening cysteine and the closing phenylalanine or tryptophan. A D gene is named only where the DNA matches it firmly. The size field is filled for only some rows; it gives once, few, many or a size class.

>TRBJ1-1|TRBV5-4|NA|NA
TGTGCCAGTCTTGGAGGGCCGGGCCCCTCGAACACTGAAGCTTTCTTT
CASLGGPGPSNTEAFF
>TRBJ1-2|TRBV7-3|TRBD1|NA
TGTGCCAGCAGCCCCGGGACAGGGGCAAACTATGGCTACACCTTC
CASSPGTGANYGYTF
>TRBJ2-4|TRBV27|NA|few
TGTGCCAGCAGTTTGCTTGGGGGGAACATTCAGTACTTC
CASSLLGGNIQYF
>TRBJ1-1|TRBV6-1|NA|NA
TGTGCCAGCAGTGAAGGGACTATATTCTCTGAAGCTTTCTTT
CASSEGTIFSEAFF
>TRBJ1-2|TRBV5-1|TRBD1|NA
TGCGCCAGCAGGGAGAATACAGGGGATGGCTACACCTTC
CASRENTGDGYTF
>TRBJ2-7|TRBV18|NA|NA
TGTGCCAGCTCACCACCGGCTAGTCGCTACGAGCAGTACTTC
CASSPPASRYEQYF
>TRBJ2-3|TRBV6-5|NA|NA
TGTGCCAGCAGTCCCGAAGAGCCCACAGATACGCAGTATTTT
CASSPEEPTDTQYF
>TRBJ1-1|TRBV28|NA|NA
TGTGCCAGCAGCCCGGGACAGAACACTGAAGCTTTCTTT
CASSPGQNTEAFF
>TRBJ1-1|TRBV18|NA|NA
TGTGCCAGCTCACCCCTCCGGGACATGAACACTGAAGCTTTCTTT
CASSPLRDMNTEAFF
>TRBJ1-5|TRBV6-6|NA|NA
TGTGCCAGCGCGCAGGAGGGAGGCAATCAGCCCCAGCATTTT
CASAQEGGNQPQHF
>TRBJ2-1|TRBV11-1|NA|NA
TGTGCCAGCAGCTTAAGTCGGGACACCTATCGTCGGTTCTTC
CASSLSRDTYRRFF
>TRBJ2-7|TRBV11-2|TRBD1|few
TGTGCCAGCAGCTTAGAAGGGACAGTGACCTACGAGCAGTACTTC
CASSLEGTVTYEQYF
>TRBJ1-2|TRBV29-1|NA|NA
TGCAGCGTTGAAGGAGGGTCTTATGGCTACACCTTC
CSVEGGSYGYTF
>TRBJ1-1|TRBV13|TRBD1|NA
TGTGCCAGCAGCTCAGACAGGGGCACTGAAGCTTTCTTT
CASSSDRGTEAFF
>TRBJ2-7|TRBV5-1|TRBD1|NA
TGCGCCAGCAGCCCGGGACAGGGGGCATTCTACGAGCAGTACTTC
CASSPGQGAFYEQYF